This TCR beta chain appears in the sequencing data of a study of CD8 T cells in Susac syndrome. The authors carried out high-throughput sequencing of TCR beta. They applied it to CD8+ and CD4+ T cells obtained from blood. Negative isolation yielded CD8+ and CD4+ T cells; FACS enriched TEMRA cells. Reverse transcription of roughly 0.5 to 1 ug RNA used random hexamers. Across 54 Vbeta and 13 Jbeta, immunoSEQ multiplex PCR amplified TCR beta CDR3. TCRdb analysed the immunoSEQ multiplex PCR reads with MiXCR anew, one entry per CDR3 protein. The repertoire holds 200,000 to 250,000 distinct CDR3 sequences, with around 95% as singletons. The CDR3 has 13 residues. Deletions cut 6 bases from V and 1 base from J, with 10 bases between. Germline CDR1 is DFQATT and CDR2 is SNEGSKA (reference sequence).

The specimen sequenced was CD4+ T cells from PBMCs. The source of this sequence is a human donor with multiple sclerosis. This chain uses TRBV20-1 with TRBJ2-1, with no clear D. The CDR3: CSAAVISYNEQFF. CDR3 sequence (DNA): TGCAGTGCCGCGGTGATTTCCTACAATGAGCAGTTCTTC.